Given below is one T cell receptor beta chain in context. Additional DNA sequences in this sample encode the identical CDR3. This sample is drawn from a study of shared clonotypes between healthy human individuals. Profiled with immunoSEQ multiplex PCR; TCRdb holds only in-frame clones, not every one. The sample carries 850,000 to 1,200,000 clones, about 75% recorded once. This CDR3 has 15 amino acids. CDR1 is ENHRY and CDR2 is SYGVKD in the germline V gene. V was clipped by 2 bases and J by 1 base, with 9 bases between them. The chain joins TRBV10-3 to TRBJ1-5; D is perhaps TRBD1 (5 bases). The receptor comes from a man aged 18-30 years in good health. Material: memory CD4+ T cells sorted from blood. The sample's subset: CD45RA-negative fraction. The CDR3 nucleotides are TGTGCCATCAGTGAGGGCCAGGGAAGCAATCAGCCCCAGCATTTT. This gives the protein CAISEGQGSNQPQHF.